This section outlines one T cell receptor (beta chain) sequence together with its context. Enrolment of Seattle patients took place during active infection, and they were followed longitudinally. Germline V CDR1 and CDR2: SNHLY, FYNNEI. Deletions cut 5 bases from V and 3 bases from J, with 11 bases between. There are 14 residues in the CDR3. As handled by the study authors: Estimated nucleated cell counts came from reference gene primer amplification. Some clones are missing from TCRdb's copy, which holds only in-frame ones; the method was immunoSEQ multiplex PCR. The DNA was the basis for D and trimming; V, J and clone size are from that table. The sample shows 140,000 or so clones, about four fifths of them seen only once. The sample belongs to a study of blood T cell repertoires in COVID-19.

This TCR came from a man aged 30 to 39 with COVID-19, enrolled during active disease. Material for sequencing was peripheral blood. This chain links TRBV2 with TRBJ1-5, with no clear D. The CDR3 loop is CASSLDGANQPQHF. DNA of the CDR3: TGTGCCAGCAGTTTAGACGGAGCCAATCAGCCCCAGCATTTT.